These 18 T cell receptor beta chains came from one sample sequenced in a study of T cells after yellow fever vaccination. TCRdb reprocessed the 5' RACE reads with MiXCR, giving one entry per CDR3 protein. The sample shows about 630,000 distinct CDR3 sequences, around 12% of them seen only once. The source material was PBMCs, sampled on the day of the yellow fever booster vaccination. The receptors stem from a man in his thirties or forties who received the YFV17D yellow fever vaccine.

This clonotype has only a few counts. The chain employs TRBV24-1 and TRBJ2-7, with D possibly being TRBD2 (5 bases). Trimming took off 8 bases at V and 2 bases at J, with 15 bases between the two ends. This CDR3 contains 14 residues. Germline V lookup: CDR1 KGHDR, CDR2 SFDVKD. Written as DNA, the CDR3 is TGTGCCACCAACGCCGGGCCCGGGACCTACGAGCAGTACTTC. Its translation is CATNAGPGTYEQYF.

This chain's CDR3 is CASSLGQLGNSEQYF. The DNA for the CDR3 is TGTGCCAGCAGCTTGGGACAGTTGGGCAACAGCGAGCAGTACTTC. The V and J genes are TRBV5-6 and TRBJ2-7, with D possibly matching TRBD1 (5 bases). Germline V CDR1 and CDR2: SGHDT, YYEEEE. V shed 0 bases and J shed 6 bases, with 16 bases lying between them. This CDR3 has 15 amino acids.

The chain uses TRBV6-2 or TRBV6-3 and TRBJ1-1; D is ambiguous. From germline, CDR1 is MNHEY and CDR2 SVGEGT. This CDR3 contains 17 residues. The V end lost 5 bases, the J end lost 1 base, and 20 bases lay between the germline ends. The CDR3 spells CASSGRQAQGSNTEAFF. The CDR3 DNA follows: TGTGCCAGCAGTGGCCGGCAGGCCCAAGGGTCGAACACTGAAGCTTTCTTT.

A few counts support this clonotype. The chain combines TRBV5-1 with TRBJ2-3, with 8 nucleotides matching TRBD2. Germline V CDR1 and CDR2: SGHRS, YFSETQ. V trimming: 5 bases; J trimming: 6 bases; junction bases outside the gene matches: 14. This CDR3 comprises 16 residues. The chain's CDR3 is CASRLRTSGQGDTQYF. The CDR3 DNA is TGCGCCAGCAGGCTCCGAACTAGCGGTCAAGGGGATACGCAGTATTTT.

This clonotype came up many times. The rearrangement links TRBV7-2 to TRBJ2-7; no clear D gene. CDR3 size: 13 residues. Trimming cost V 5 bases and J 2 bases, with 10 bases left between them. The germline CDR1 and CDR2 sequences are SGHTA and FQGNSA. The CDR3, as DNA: TGTGCCAGCAGCCGAGACCTGGCCTACGAGCAGTACTTC. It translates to CASSRDLAYEQYF.

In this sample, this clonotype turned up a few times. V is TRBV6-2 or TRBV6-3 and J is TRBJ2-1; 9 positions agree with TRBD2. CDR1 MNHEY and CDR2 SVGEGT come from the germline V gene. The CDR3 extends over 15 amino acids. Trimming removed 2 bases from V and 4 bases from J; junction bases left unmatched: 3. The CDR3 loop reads CASSYPSGDYNEQFF. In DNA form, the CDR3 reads TGTGCCAGCAGTTACCCTAGCGGGGATTACAATGAGCAGTTCTTC.

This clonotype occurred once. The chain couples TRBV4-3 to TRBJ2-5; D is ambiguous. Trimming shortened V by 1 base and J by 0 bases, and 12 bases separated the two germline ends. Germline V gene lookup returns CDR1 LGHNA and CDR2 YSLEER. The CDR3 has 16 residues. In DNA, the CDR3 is TGCGCCAGCAGCCAAGGGCCCTCTGCGTACCAAGAGACCCAGTACTTC. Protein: CASSQGPSAYQETQYF.

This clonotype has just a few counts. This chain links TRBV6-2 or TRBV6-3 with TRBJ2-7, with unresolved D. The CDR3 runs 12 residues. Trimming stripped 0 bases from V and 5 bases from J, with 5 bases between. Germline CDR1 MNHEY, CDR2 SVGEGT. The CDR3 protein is CASSYSRNEQYF. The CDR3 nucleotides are TGTGCCAGCAGTTACTCGAGAAACGAGCAGTACTTC.

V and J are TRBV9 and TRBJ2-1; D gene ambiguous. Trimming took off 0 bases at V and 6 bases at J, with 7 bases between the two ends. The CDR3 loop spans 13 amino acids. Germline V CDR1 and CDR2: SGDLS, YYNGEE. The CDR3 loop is CASSVGSTNEQFF. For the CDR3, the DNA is TGTGCCAGCAGCGTAGGTTCCACCAATGAGCAGTTCTTC.

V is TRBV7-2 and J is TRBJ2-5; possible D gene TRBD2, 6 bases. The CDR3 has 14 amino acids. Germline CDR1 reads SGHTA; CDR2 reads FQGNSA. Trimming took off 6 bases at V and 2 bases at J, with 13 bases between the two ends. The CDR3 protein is CASRPGLFQETQYF. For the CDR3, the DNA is TGTGCCAGCAGACCGGGACTTTTTCAAGAGACCCAGTACTTC.

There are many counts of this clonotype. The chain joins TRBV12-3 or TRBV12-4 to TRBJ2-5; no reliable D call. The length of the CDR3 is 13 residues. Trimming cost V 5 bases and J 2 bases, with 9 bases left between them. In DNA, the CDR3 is TGTGCCAGCAGTCGAGACGGTCAAGAGACCCAGTACTTC. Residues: CASSRDGQETQYF.

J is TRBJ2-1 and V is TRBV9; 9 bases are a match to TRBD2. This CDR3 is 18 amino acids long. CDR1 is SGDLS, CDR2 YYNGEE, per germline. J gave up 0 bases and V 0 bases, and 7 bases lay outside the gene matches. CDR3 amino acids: CASSVAMSSGTSYNEQFF. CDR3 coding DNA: TGTGCCAGCAGCGTAGCTATGTCTAGCGGGACCTCCTACAATGAGCAGTTCTTC.

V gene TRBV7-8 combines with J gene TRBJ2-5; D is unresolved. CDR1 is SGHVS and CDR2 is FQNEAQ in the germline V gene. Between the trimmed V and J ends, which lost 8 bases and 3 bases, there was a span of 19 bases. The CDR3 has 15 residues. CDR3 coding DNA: TGTGCCAGCCTGGAGTCCTCAGGTTTAGAAGAGACCCAGTACTTC. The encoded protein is CASLESSGLEETQYF.

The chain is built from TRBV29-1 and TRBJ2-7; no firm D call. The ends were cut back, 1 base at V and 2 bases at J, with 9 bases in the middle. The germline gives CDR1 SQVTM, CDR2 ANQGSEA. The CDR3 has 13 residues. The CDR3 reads CSVEGGGTYEQYF. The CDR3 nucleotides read TGCAGCGTTGAAGGTGGCGGAACCTACGAGCAGTACTTC.

CDR3 loop: CASSDFPGELFF. CDR3 bases: TGCGCCAGCAGTGACTTCCCCGGGGAGCTGTTTTTT. The chain combines TRBV10-1 with TRBJ2-2; D gene unclear. Germline V gives CDR1 WNHNN, CDR2 SYGVQD (reference sequence). V lost 3 bases and J 6 bases, leaving 5 bases between the germline ends. The CDR3 sequence is 12 residues long.

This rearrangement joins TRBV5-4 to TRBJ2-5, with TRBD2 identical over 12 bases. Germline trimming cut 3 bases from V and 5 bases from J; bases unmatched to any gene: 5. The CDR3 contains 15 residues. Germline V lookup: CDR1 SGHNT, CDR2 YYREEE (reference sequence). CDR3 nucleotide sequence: TGTGCCAGCAGCTCGCTAGCGGGAGGGGTGGAGACCCAGTACTTC. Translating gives CASSSLAGGVETQYF.

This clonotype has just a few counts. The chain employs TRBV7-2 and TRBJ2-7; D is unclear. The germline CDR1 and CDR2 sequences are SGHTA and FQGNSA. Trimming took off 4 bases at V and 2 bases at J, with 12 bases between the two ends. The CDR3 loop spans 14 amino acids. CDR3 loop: CASSSARGAYEQYF. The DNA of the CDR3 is TGTGCCAGCAGCTCTGCTAGAGGCGCCTACGAGCAGTACTTC.

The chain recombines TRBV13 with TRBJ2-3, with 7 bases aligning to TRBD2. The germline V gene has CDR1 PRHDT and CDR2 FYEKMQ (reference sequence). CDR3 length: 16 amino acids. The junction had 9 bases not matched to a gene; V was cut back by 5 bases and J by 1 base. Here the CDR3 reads CASSRGTSERTDTQYF. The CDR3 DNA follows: TGTGCCAGCAGCCGAGGAACTAGCGAACGCACAGATACGCAGTATTTT.